This T cell receptor (beta chain) was captured by sequencing in a study of T cells in Graves' hyperthyroidism and ophthalmopathy (dated by TCRdb to the late 2010s). In terms of the full investigation: Peripheral blood was sampled at the time of initial diagnosis, prior to any treatment. TCR V-J signatures able to tell the groups apart were searched for in a discovery cohort of some 100 patients, of whom over 40 had Graves' ophthalmopathy and roughly 59 had stable Graves' hyperthyroidism. After blood sampling, hyperthyroidism patients were treated with methimazole at a starting dose of 30 mg daily, and ophthalmopathy patients were treated with high-dose intravenous methylprednisolone. TCR Vbeta CDR3 sequencing of 120 to 150 peripheral blood samples (under 45 ophthalmopathy, roughly 74 hyperthyroidism and some 17 progressor patients) is reported in the paper. In more than 5 Graves' hyperthyroidism patients, the study also compared T-cell repertoires from thyroid tissue with T-cell repertoires from blood. Whether ophthalmopathy could be predicted prospectively was tested in an independent validation cohort made up of under 20 hyperthyroidism patients plus 17 patients who later progressed to ophthalmopathy. The roughly 94 discovery patients were randomly split 7:3 into training and test sets. Results the study describes overall, beyond this receptor: Sample size was not statistically predetermined, and blinding of investigators to group allocation was not performed. Blood samples also contained most of the expanded thyroid clonotypes (frequency above 0.001), which suggests that blood repertoires may reflect thyroid immune responses. A 13 V-J signature model separated ophthalmopathy from stable hyperthyroidism, with roughly 88% sensitivity and roughly 81% specificity in cross-validation and 80%/75% in testing. During validation, the model predicted progression to ophthalmopathy a median of about 6.5 months ahead of onset, with around 71% sensitivity and about 72% specificity.

The TCR beta CDR3 regions were amplified from RNA transcripts. The TCR CDR3 was subjected to a first round of RT-PCR using the HTBI primer set and the Qiagen OneStep RT-PCR kit. Libraries were constructed in a second round of multiplex PCR, after which size selection and purification were performed. Sequencing of the libraries was done on an Illumina HiSeq2000 using paired-end 100 bp reads. Regarding the original processing steps: SOAPnuke was used to process the raw data, throwing out any read that contained adapters or uncalled bases, had a mean Phred below 15, or lacked an exact constant-primer or identifier match. COPE v1.2.5 was used to merge the high-quality paired reads, and each unique nucleotide sequence was defined as a clonotype. MiTCR v1.1 was used to align the clonotypes against IMGT TRBV, TRBD and TRBJ reference segments. The analysis was restricted to V-J combinations with a frequency above 0.0001, which together covered 99.2% of the repertoires. A TCS score was defined as the ratio of F50 (clonal expansion) to E x V (chaos), with BLOSUM62-based TCRdist applied between CDR3 peptides within each V-J. Welch's t-statistics and random forest reduced roughly 530 V-J features to 13, which were used in a naive Bayes classifier (R e1071). TCRdb reanalyzed the raw reads on its own, using fastp at Q25 for trimming and MiXCR for clone calling, and kept in-frame beta chains. Identical CDR3 protein sequences are pooled into one entry, listed with their most common genes and DNA. TCRdb, rather than the study authors, made the V and J calls. The sample contains some 490,000 distinct CDR3 sequences, 20% to 25% of them found a single time. Approximately 49% of the sample lies in the top ten.

This clonotype has ten or more counts. Its antigen specificity is not known. Base qualities are missing; no much larger clone stands one base away. In the ophthalmopathy patients, disease was moderately to severely active, with a Clinical Activity Score of 3 or more, a NOSPECS grade of 4 or more, and a duration of less than 3 months. Exclusion was applied to patients with uncontrolled infections, other autoimmune diseases, pregnancy or lactation. Clinical symptoms, serum thyroxine and TRAb, thyroid ultrasound, and orbital computed tomography formed the basis for the diagnoses. PBMCs were isolated from approximately 10 ml of fresh peripheral blood by Ficoll-Paque density gradient centrifugation. Trizol reagent was used to extract total RNA, and RNA quality was then checked on an Agilent 2100 Bioanalyzer. The germline V gene gives CDR1 as SNHLY and CDR2 as FYNNEI. The germline ends are 21 bases apart after V is trimmed by 8 bases and J by 7 bases. From the cysteine up to the phenylalanine, the CDR3 has a length of 16 residues. The sequence is cut down to CDR3 DNA, 48 bases in frame from base 1.

The source is a woman in her 70s with Graves' ophthalmopathy. Sequencing was done on a sample of blood. The V gene is TRBV2 and the J gene is TRBJ1-6, with TRBD1 as a weak D call on 5 bases. In nucleotides, the sequence is TGTGCCAGCGACCCGATCGGCAGGGTTGGCAATTCACCCCTCCACTTT. Its amino acids are CASDPIGRVGNSPLHF.